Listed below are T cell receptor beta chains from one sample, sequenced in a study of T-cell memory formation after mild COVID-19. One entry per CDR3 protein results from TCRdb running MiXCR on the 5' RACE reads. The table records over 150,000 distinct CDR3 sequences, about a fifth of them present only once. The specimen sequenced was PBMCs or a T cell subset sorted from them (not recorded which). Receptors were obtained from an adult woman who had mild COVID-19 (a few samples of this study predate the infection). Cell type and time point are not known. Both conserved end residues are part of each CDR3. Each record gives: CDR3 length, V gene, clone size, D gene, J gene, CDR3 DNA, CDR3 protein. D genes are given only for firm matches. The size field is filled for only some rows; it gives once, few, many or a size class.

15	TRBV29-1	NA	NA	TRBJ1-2	TGCAGCGTTGAAGATCCAAGGGGAACTAACTATGGCTACACCTTC	CSVEDPRGTNYGYTF
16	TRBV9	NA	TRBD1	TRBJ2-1	TGTGCCAGCAGCGTAGCTCCGGGACAGGGTGACAATGAGCAGTTCTTC	CASSVAPGQGDNEQFF
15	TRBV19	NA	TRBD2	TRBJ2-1	TGTGCCAGTAGCACAGGACTAGCGGGAGTCGATGAGCAGTTCTTC	CASSTGLAGVDEQFF
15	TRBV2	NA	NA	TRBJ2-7	TGTGCCAGCAGAAATGACAGGCCAGTCACCTACGAGCAGTACTTC	CASRNDRPVTYEQYF
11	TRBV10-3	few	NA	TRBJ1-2	TGTGCCACCTATACAGGTCAAAGCTACACCTTC	CATYTGQSYTF
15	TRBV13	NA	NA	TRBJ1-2	TGTGCCAGCAGCTTGATGCTTTATCCTAACTATGGCTACACCTTC	CASSLMLYPNYGYTF
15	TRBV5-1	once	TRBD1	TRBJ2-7	TGCGCCAGCACGCCGGGGACAGGGGGTTCCTTCGAGCAGTACTTC	CASTPGTGGSFEQYF
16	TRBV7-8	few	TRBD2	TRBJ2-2	TGTGCCAGCAGCTCTCTAGCGGGAGGGAACACCGGGGAGCTGTTTTTT	CASSSLAGGNTGELFF
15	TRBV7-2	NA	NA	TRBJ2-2	TGTGCCAGCAGCTTTATCCAGGTCAACACCGGGGAGCTGTTTTTT	CASSFIQVNTGELFF
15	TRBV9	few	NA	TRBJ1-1	TGTGCCAGCAGCGTAGTGACCCCGAAAGGCGCTGAAGCTTTCTTT	CASSVVTPKGAEAFF
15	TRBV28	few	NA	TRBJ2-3	TGTGCCAGCAGTTTAACCAGGGGGGCAGCTGATACGCAGTATTTT	CASSLTRGAADTQYF
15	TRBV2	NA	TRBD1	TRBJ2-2	TGTGCCAGCAGAGGCGACAGGGAGCACACCGGGGAGCTGTTTTTT	CASRGDREHTGELFF
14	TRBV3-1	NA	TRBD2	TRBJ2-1	TGTGCCAGCAGCCGACTAGCGGGGGGGAATGAGCAGTTCTTC	CASSRLAGGNEQFF
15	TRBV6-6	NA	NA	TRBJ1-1	TGTGCCAGCAGTTACGTCGGGGAAAGAGTCACTGAAGCTTTCTTT	CASSYVGERVTEAFF
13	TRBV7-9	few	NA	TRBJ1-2	TGTGCCAGCAGTTTGGGCCCGAACTATGGCTACACCTTC	CASSLGPNYGYTF
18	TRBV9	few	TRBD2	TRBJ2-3	TGTGCCAGCAGCGTCGGACTAGCGGGAGGGGAGTCCACAGATACGCAGTATTTT	CASSVGLAGGESTDTQYF
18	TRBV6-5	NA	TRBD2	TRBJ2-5	TGTGCCAGCAGTTACTCCGCCACTAGCGGGACCCCCAGAGAGACCCAGTACTTC	CASSYSATSGTPRETQYF
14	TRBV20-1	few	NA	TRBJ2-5	TGCAGTGCTAGGGAGGGGACTCCTCAAGAGACCCAGTACTTC	CSAREGTPQETQYF
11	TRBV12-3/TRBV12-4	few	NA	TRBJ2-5	TGTGCCAGCAGCAGGTTTGAGACCCAGTACTTC	CASSRFETQYF
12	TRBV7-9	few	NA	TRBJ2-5	TGTGCCAGCAGCGGGGAACAAGAGACCCAGTACTTC	CASSGEQETQYF
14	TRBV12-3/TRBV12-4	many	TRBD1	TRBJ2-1	TGTGCCAGCAGTTTTGGGACAGGGTACAATGAGCAGTTCTTC	CASSFGTGYNEQFF
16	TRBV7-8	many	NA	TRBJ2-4	TGTGCCAGCAGTTATCCAGACTCCCTAGCCAAAAACATTCAGTACTTC	CASSYPDSLAKNIQYF
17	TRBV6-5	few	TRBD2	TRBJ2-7	TGTGCCAGCAGTTCCATCTCTGCGGGAGGGAGGACCTACGAGCAGTACTTC	CASSSISAGGRTYEQYF
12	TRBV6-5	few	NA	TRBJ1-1	TGTGCCAGCAGTTACGGGAGGACTGAAGCTTTCTTT	CASSYGRTEAFF
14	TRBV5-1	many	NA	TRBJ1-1	TGCGCCAGCAGCTTGGAGGCAGGGTCGACTGAAGCTTTCTTT	CASSLEAGSTEAFF
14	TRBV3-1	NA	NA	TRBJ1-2	TGTGCCAGCAGCCAAAGGGTGGGGAGCTATGGCTACACCTTC	CASSQRVGSYGYTF
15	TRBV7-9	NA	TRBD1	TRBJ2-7	TGTGCCAGCAGCTTAGGGGGACAGCTTTCCTACGAGCAGTACTTC	CASSLGGQLSYEQYF
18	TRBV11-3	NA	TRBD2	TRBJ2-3	TGTGCCAGCAGCTTAGTCCAACTAGCGGGAGGGCCCACAGATACGCAGTATTTT	CASSLVQLAGGPTDTQYF
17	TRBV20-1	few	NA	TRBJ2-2	TGCAGTGCTTGGGGGCTCACGGGAGGATCGAACACCGGGGAGCTGTTTTTT	CSAWGLTGGSNTGELFF
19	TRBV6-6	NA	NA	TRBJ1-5	TGTGCCAGCAGTTACGAAACATTACAGGGTAGAGTAGGAAATCAGCCCCAGCATTTT	CASSYETLQGRVGNQPQHF
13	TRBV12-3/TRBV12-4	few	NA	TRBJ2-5	TGTGCCAGCAAGGGATCGGACAGAGAGACCCAGTACTTC	CASKGSDRETQYF
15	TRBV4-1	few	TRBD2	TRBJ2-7	TGCGCCAGCAGCCAAGATCTATGGGGGGGTAACGAGCAGTACTTC	CASSQDLWGGNEQYF
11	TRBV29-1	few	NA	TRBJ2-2	TGCAGCGTGGGGGTGACCGGGGAGCTGTTTTTT	CSVGVTGELFF
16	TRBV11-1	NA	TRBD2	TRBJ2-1	TGTGCCAGCAGCTTAGGGGGGACTAGCGGGAACAATGAGCAGTTCTTC	CASSLGGTSGNNEQFF
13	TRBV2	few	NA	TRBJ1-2	TGTGCCAGCAGTGTTCAGGGGTACTATGGCTACACCTTC	CASSVQGYYGYTF
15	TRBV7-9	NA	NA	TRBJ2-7	TGTGCCAGCAGCTTTACAGAAACCTTCTCCTACGAGCAGTACTTC	CASSFTETFSYEQYF
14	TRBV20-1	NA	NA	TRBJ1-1	TGCAGTGCTAGAGCTACCCTCGGGGACACTGAAGCTTTCTTT	CSARATLGDTEAFF
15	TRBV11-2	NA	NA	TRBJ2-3	TGTGCCAGCAGCTTAGTCCCGGGCGAAACAGATACGCAGTATTTT	CASSLVPGETDTQYF
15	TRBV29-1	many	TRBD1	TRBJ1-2	TGCAGCGTTCCCGCTCCGGGACAGGGAGGCTATGGCTACACCTTC	CSVPAPGQGGYGYTF
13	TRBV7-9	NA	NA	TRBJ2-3	TGTGCCAGCAGGAACGGGACAACAGATACGCAGTATTTT	CASRNGTTDTQYF
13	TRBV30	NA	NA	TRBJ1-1	TGTGCCTGGAGGAGAGCCAGGGACACTGAAGCTTTCTTT	CAWRRARDTEAFF
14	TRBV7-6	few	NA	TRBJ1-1	TGTGCCAGCGCTGAGGGTTTCATGAACACTGAAGCTTTCTTT	CASAEGFMNTEAFF
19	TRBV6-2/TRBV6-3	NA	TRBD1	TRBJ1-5	TGTGCCAGCAGTTACTCGTTTTTGCAGGGGGTGAGAACCAATCAGCCCCAGCATTTT	CASSYSFLQGVRTNQPQHF
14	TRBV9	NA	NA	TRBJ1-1	TGTGCCAGCAGCGTAACGGGTGTGAACACTGAAGCTTTCTTT	CASSVTGVNTEAFF
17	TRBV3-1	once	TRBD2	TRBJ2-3	TGTGCCAGCAGCCAAGATTTCGGACTAGCGGGCACAGATACGCAGTATTTT	CASSQDFGLAGTDTQYF
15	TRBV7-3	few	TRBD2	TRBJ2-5	TGTGCCAGCAGCTTAACTAGCGGGGAACAAGAGACCCAGTACTTC	CASSLTSGEQETQYF
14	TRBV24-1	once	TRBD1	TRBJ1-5	TGTGCCACGGCGACAGGGCCAGTGTTCCAGCCCCAGCATTTT	CATATGPVFQPQHF
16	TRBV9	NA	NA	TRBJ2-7	TGTGCCAGCAGCAATAGCGTTTCGTCCTATCATTCCGAGCAGTACTTC	CASSNSVSSYHSEQYF
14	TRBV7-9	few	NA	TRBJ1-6	TGTGCCAGCAGCTTACCAGGGAGGAATTCACCCCTCCACTTT	CASSLPGRNSPLHF
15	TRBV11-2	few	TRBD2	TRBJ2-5	TGTGCCAGCAGCCTCTTCAGCGGGAGGGAGGGGACCCAGTACTTC	CASSLFSGREGTQYF
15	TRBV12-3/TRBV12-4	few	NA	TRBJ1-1	TGTGCCAGCAGTTTGGCCTTGGAGATGAACACTGAAGCTTTCTTT	CASSLALEMNTEAFF
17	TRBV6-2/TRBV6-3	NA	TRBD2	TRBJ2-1	TGTGCCAGCAGTAGGGCCTGGACTAGCGGAATGTACAATGAGCAGTTCTTC	CASSRAWTSGMYNEQFF
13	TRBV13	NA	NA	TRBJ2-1	TGTGCCAGCAGCGACTGGTCGCGGGGTGAGCAGTTCTTC	CASSDWSRGEQFF
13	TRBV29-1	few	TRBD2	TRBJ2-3	TGCAGCGACACCGGGACTAGAGTAGATACGCAGTATTTT	CSDTGTRVDTQYF
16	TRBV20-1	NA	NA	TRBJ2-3	TGCAGTGCTAGAGAGGGCAGGCCTTCTAGCACAGATACGCAGTATTTT	CSAREGRPSSTDTQYF